A single sample is the source of the 13 T cell receptor beta chains below, sequenced in a study of response to subunit inactivated influenza vaccine. TCRdb recomputed calls from the RT-PCR reads with MiXCR, one row per CDR3 protein. The data contain roughly 630,000 distinct CDR3 sequences, less than 15% of them seen just once; the ten biggest clones take up about 7.6%. Material: PBMCs from blood, obtained 14 to 15 days before vaccination. All receptors come from a man in his fifties or sixties who received an inactivated influenza vaccine.

This chain connects TRBV5-5 to TRBJ2-1; 7 bases match TRBD2. Trimming took 3 bases from V and 4 from J; bases not matched to a gene: 1. The V gene's germline CDR1 is SGHKS and CDR2 YYEKEE (reference sequence). This CDR3 has 13 amino acids. The CDR3 region has the DNA TGTGCCAGCAGCTGGGGGGGGTACAATGAGCAGTTCTTC. This translates into CASSWGGYNEQFF.

The chain's CDR3 is CASSPFSGTEAFF. The CDR3 DNA sequence: TGTGCCAGCAGCCCCTTCTCCGGGACTGAAGCTTTCTTT. The J gene is TRBJ1-1, the V gene TRBV11-2; no clear D gene. The CDR3 totals 13 residues. CDR1 and CDR2 (germline): SGHAT, FQNNGV. V gave up 5 bases and J gave up 5 bases, with 12 bases separating them.

This sequence joins TRBV12-3 or TRBV12-4 and TRBJ2-6; possibly TRBD1 for D (6 bases). This CDR3 is built from 15 residues. Trimming took 9 bases from V and 1 from J, leaving 13 bases between them. Written as DNA, the CDR3 is TGTGCCAGTGGTAGGGGGAGTTCTGGGGCCAACGTCCTGACTTTC. The encoded protein is CASGRGSSGANVLTF.

The V and J genes are TRBV6-1 and TRBJ1-3, with D hard to call. Trimming removed 8 bases from V and 0 bases from J, with 5 bases in between. The CDR3 extends over 12 amino acids. Germline V lookup: CDR1 MNHNS, CDR2 SASEGT. The chain's CDR3 is CASDGSGNTIYF. For the CDR3, the DNA is TGTGCCAGCGACGGCTCTGGAAACACCATATATTTT.

This clonotype has ten or more counts. The V call is TRBV9, the J call TRBJ2-2; D remains unclear. Deletions cut 7 bases from V and 4 bases from J, with 8 bases between. CDR3 length: 12 residues. CDR1 is SGDLS, CDR2 YYNGEE, per germline. CDR3 sequence (DNA): TGTGCCAGCGGTTGGGTCACCGGGGAGCTGTTTTTT. Translating it yields CASGWVTGELFF.

This clonotype appeared a few times. The V call is TRBV5-1, the J call TRBJ2-6, with D perhaps TRBD1 (6 bases). Germline-derived CDR1 and CDR2 are SGHRS and YFSETQ. Trimming removed 2 bases from V and 0 bases from J, with 9 bases in between. This CDR3 contains 16 residues. In nucleotides, the CDR3 is TGCGCCAGCAGCTTAGGGGGAACCTCTGGGGCCAACGTCCTGACTTTC. Residues: CASSLGGTSGANVLTF.

The sample holds a few counts of this clonotype. The chain employs TRBV15 and TRBJ2-2; tentative D call: TRBD2 (5 bases). Trimming took 5 bases from V and 4 from J, leaving 20 bases between them. CDR3 length: 17 residues. The V gene's germline CDR1 is LNHNV and CDR2 YYDKDF (reference sequence). The CDR3 DNA reads as TGTGCCACCAGCCAGACGATCTTCACGAGGGTCACCGGGGAGCTGTTTTTT. Translation: CATSQTIFTRVTGELFF.

This clonotype was counted a few times. The chain joins TRBV7-8 to TRBJ2-3, with 9 bases lining up with TRBD2. The CDR3 extends over 16 amino acids. Germline V CDR1 and CDR2: SGHVS, FQNEAQ. J gave up 7 bases and V 5 bases, and 13 bases lay outside the gene matches. The CDR3 region has the DNA TGTGCCAGCAGCCCCCCCGTGCGGGAGGGCCCGAATACGCAGTATTTT. It yields the protein CASSPPVREGPNTQYF.

The chain is built from TRBV20-1 and TRBJ1-2; no clear D. Germline CDR1 DFQATT, CDR2 SNEGSKA (reference sequence). CDR3 length: 13 amino acids. With 3 bases removed from V and 7 bases from J, the gap between germline ends came to 15 bases. CDR3 residues: CSARFHSSSGYTF. The CDR3 DNA follows: TGCAGTGCTAGGTTCCACAGCTCGTCTGGCTACACCTTC.

This clonotype was counted a single time. The rearrangement links TRBV20-1 to TRBJ2-1; 9 nucleotides match TRBD1. J was trimmed by 7 bases and V by 3 bases; bases with no gene match: 10. The CDR3 is made up of 15 amino acids. Germline CDR1 and CDR2: DFQATT and SNEGSKA (reference sequence). The CDR3 sequence is CSARLGRDRANEQFF. CDR3 in DNA: TGCAGTGCTAGGCTAGGCCGGGACAGGGCGAATGAGCAGTTCTTC.

This clonotype was seen only a few times. This chain uses TRBV20-1 with TRBJ1-2; no definite D call. Germline V gene sequence: CDR1 DFQATT, CDR2 SNEGSKA (reference sequence). The CDR3 length is 12 residues. The V end lost 7 bases, the J end lost 2 bases, and 11 bases lay between the germline ends. CDR3 protein: CSVPEGNYGYTF. The CDR3 DNA reads as TGCAGTGTTCCTGAGGGAAACTATGGCTACACCTTC.

This clonotype has a handful of counts. The genes are TRBV29-1 and TRBJ2-1; 7 bases line up with TRBD2. CDR3 length: 12 residues. Germline assignment: CDR1 SQVTM and CDR2 ANQGSEA. J was trimmed by 9 bases and V by 4 bases; bases with no gene match: 6. The CDR3 spells CSVGVGGIEQFF. In DNA, the CDR3 is TGCAGCGTTGGGGTGGGGGGGATTGAGCAGTTCTTC.

Many counts were recorded for this clonotype. One end of the junction varies from germline; a read error may be responsible. The chain's CDR3 is CATSGEAKNIQYF. In nucleotides, the CDR3 is TGTGCCACCAGCGGAGAGGCCAAAAACATTCAGTACTTC. The rearrangement links TRBV15 to TRBJ2-4; no definite D call. This CDR3 is built from 13 residues. CDR1 LNHNV and CDR2 YYDKDF come from the germline V gene (reference sequence). Full variable domain (remainder filled in from reference TRBV15 and TRBJ2-4): DAMVIQNPRYQVTQFGKPVTLSCSQTLNHNVMYWYQQKSSQAPKLLFHYYDKDFNNEADTPDNFQSRRPNTSFCFLDIRSPGLGDTAMYLCATSGEAKNIQYFGAGTRLSVL.